A single sample is the source of the 29 T cell receptor beta chains below, sequenced in a study of blood T cells in healthy people across ages. It was with a sample-barcoded 5' primer and a J-beta primer mix that a second PCR of about 6 to 11 cycles was run. From the 5' RACE reads, TCRdb called clonotypes with MiXCR, one entry per CDR3 protein. Of roughly 1,500,000 distinct CDR3 sequences in the sample, roughly 32% were seen once. Sequencing was carried out using blood. These receptors all stem from a woman aged 25 to 45 in good health.

This clonotype has ten or more counts. The V gene is TRBV10-3, the J gene TRBJ2-7, with D unresolved. The CDR3 runs 16 residues. V was cut by 3 bases and J by 2 bases, with 17 bases left in between. Per germline, CDR1 ENHRY and CDR2 SYGVKD. CDR3 amino acids: CAISDRRADITYEQYF. The CDR3 coding sequence is TGTGCCATCAGTGATCGTAGGGCAGACATAACCTACGAGCAGTACTTC.

To note about this clonotype: A read error may explain this, as a much larger clone is one base away. The chain links TRBV7-6 to TRBJ2-5; 9 nucleotides line up with TRBD2. Germline trimming cut 11 bases from V and 11 bases from J; bases unmatched to any gene: 15. This CDR3 region has 13 residues. CDR1 and CDR2 from the germline V gene are SGHVS and FNYEAQ. The CDR3 reads CAGSSRLAEEQYF. CDR3 DNA: TGTGCCGGCTCCTCCCGACTAGCGGAAGAGCAGTACTTC.

In its sample, this clonotype was seen a few times. V usage is TRBV27 and J usage is TRBJ2-5; 7 positions agree with TRBD2. CDR1 is MNHEY, CDR2 SMNVEV, per germline (reference sequence). Trimming cost V 6 bases and J 1 base; bases outside gene matches: 8. This CDR3 spans 15 amino acids. CDR3 amino acids: CASSPGTTFQETQYF. DNA for the CDR3: TGTGCCAGCAGCCCCGGGACTACTTTCCAAGAGACCCAGTACTTC.

J is TRBJ2-5 and V is TRBV7-6; weak D call: TRBD1 (5 bases). The germline V gene has CDR1 SGHVS and CDR2 FNYEAQ. The germline V and J ends were trimmed by 0 bases and 5 bases, with 13 bases remaining between them. This CDR3 is built from 15 residues. The CDR3 is CASSLALQKGETQYF. The CDR3 coding sequence is TGTGCCAGCAGCTTAGCGCTACAGAAGGGGGAGACCCAGTACTTC.

This chain connects TRBV3-1 to TRBJ2-3; D remains ambiguous. The V and J ends lost 4 bases and 6 bases respectively, with 17 bases between them. Germline V gene data show CDR1 as LGHDT and CDR2 as YNNKEL (reference sequence). CDR3 length equals 15 residues. DNA of the CDR3: TGTGCCAGCAGCCCCGTAAGGGCCGTTGCCGATACGCAGTATTTT. This gives the protein CASSPVRAVADTQYF.

J is TRBJ1-2 and V is TRBV29-1; D uncertain. The CDR3 is 13 residues long. The germline V and J ends were trimmed by 3 bases and 2 bases, with 10 bases remaining between them. Per the germline V gene, CDR1 is SQVTM and CDR2 is ANQGSEA. DNA of the CDR3: TGCAGCGTTGAGCCACGAGACAACTATGGCTACACCTTC. Protein sequence: CSVEPRDNYGYTF.

The CDR3 sequence is CASSLDTGTYEQYF. Here the CDR3 DNA reads TGTGCCAGCAGCTTAGATACAGGTACCTACGAGCAGTACTTC. This chain connects TRBV7-9 to TRBJ2-7, with D possibly matching TRBD1 (5 bases). CDR1 is SEHNR and CDR2 is FQNEAQ in the germline V gene (reference sequence). V was clipped by 1 base and J by 2 bases, with 9 bases between them. The CDR3 contains 14 residues.

This clonotype has only a few counts. The chain carries TRBV20-1 and TRBJ1-1; D remains ambiguous. Germline lookup yields CDR1 DFQATT and CDR2 SNEGSKA (reference sequence). The CDR3 spans 14 residues. V was cut by 0 bases and J by 5 bases, with 13 bases left in between. The CDR3 is CSARDRRRGTEAFF. The CDR3 nucleotides are TGCAGTGCTAGAGATCGCAGGAGAGGTACTGAAGCTTTCTTT.

V is TRBV7-8 and J is TRBJ1-2, with TRBD1 matching 7 bases. The trim removed 6 bases at V and 4 bases at J, leaving 5 bases unmatched. CDR1 SGHVS and CDR2 FQNEAQ come from the germline V gene. This CDR3 is built from 13 residues. CDR3 region: CASSGQGVYGYTF. In DNA form, the CDR3 reads TGTGCCAGCAGTGGGCAGGGGGTCTATGGCTACACCTTC.

The chain recombines TRBV12-3 or TRBV12-4 with TRBJ2-5; a weak D match, TRBD1 (6 bases). V was pared by 3 bases and J by 5 bases, with 22 bases between. This CDR3 spans 17 amino acids. This CDR3 is CASSFPRGGPVGETQYF. CDR3 coding DNA: TGTGCCAGCAGTTTCCCCAGGGGCGGCCCAGTAGGGGAGACCCAGTACTTC.

This clonotype was found a few times. V gene TRBV4-1 combines with J gene TRBJ1-5; possible D gene TRBD1, 6 bases. V lost 4 bases, J lost 9 bases, and 22 bases lay in between. The CDR3 has 16 residues. Germline V CDR1 and CDR2: MGHRA, YSYEKL. The CDR3, as DNA: TGCGCCAGCAGCCGGACTATGGTGGGGGGCGTTCTGCCCCAGCATTTT. This sequence encodes CASSRTMVGGVLPQHF.

In this sample, this clonotype turned up a few times. The chain combines TRBV7-6 with TRBJ1-5, with D perhaps TRBD1 (6 bases). The CDR3 spans 15 residues. The V gene's germline CDR1 is SGHVS and CDR2 FNYEAQ. V gave up 3 bases and J gave up 6 bases, with 15 bases separating them. The CDR3 spells CASSLNTGYGQPQHF. CDR3 DNA sequence: TGTGCCAGCAGCTTGAACACAGGGTACGGTCAGCCCCAGCATTTT. Drawing the rest from reference TRBV7-6 and TRBJ1-5, the complete variable domain is GAGVSQSPRYKVTKRGQDVALRCDPISGHVSLYWYRQALGQGPEFLTYFNYEAQQDKSGLPNDRFSAERPEGSISTLTIQRTEQRDSAMYRCASSLNTGYGQPQHFGDGTRLSIL.

Note on this clonotype: This may come from a read error, since a much larger clone is one base off. The conserved final phenylalanine or tryptophan is absent from the CDR3, which likely points to a read error. The V call is TRBV27, the J call TRBJ2-4; D is uncertain. The CDR3 loop spans 12 amino acids. CDR1 and CDR2 from the germline V gene are MNHEY and SMNVEV (reference sequence). V was pared by 8 bases and J by 6 bases, with 11 bases between. Here the CDR3 reads CASLDKGNIQYL. CDR3 bases: TGTGCCAGCCTCGACAAGGGAAACATTCAGTACCTC.

The V gene is TRBV12-3 or TRBV12-4, the J gene TRBJ2-3; 7 nucleotides line up with TRBD1. With 6 bases clipped from V and 6 bases from J, the junction kept 3 bases outside the gene matches. This CDR3 is built from 12 residues. The CDR3 DNA reads TGTGCCAGCAGCGTCAGGGGGGATACGCAGTATTTT. It is translated as CASSVRGDTQYF.

The rearrangement links TRBV5-1 to TRBJ2-3; D unclear. The CDR3 consists of 16 residues. Trimming shortened V by 0 bases and J by 2 bases, and 13 bases separated the two germline ends. Germline V gene lookup returns CDR1 SGHRS and CDR2 YFSETQ. The CDR3 sequence is CASSLAGSINTDTQYF. In nucleotides, the CDR3 is TGCGCCAGCAGCTTGGCCGGATCCATTAACACAGATACGCAGTATTTT.

This clonotype was found many times. The chain uses TRBV7-2 and TRBJ2-7; D is ambiguous. The germline gives CDR1 SGHTA, CDR2 FQGNSA. Trimming removed 5 bases at V and 3 bases at J, with 8 bases between. The CDR3 loop spans 12 amino acids. CDR3 sequence: CASSLEHYEQYF. As DNA, the CDR3 is TGTGCCAGCAGCCTGGAACACTACGAGCAGTACTTC.

V usage is TRBV10-3 and J usage is TRBJ2-3, with no clear D. Trimming cost V 3 bases and J 1 base, with 11 bases left between them. Germline CDR1 reads ENHRY; CDR2 reads SYGVKD. This CDR3 is built from 15 residues. CDR3 sequence reads: CAISDISSGTDTQYF. The CDR3 region has the DNA TGTGCCATCAGTGATATTAGCTCTGGCACAGATACGCAGTATTTT.

The V gene is TRBV20-1, the J gene TRBJ1-2; D perhaps matches TRBD1 (6 bases). Germline V gene lookup returns CDR1 DFQATT and CDR2 SNEGSKA (reference sequence). Trimming removed 0 bases at V and 4 bases at J, with 12 bases between. This CDR3 is 14 amino acids long. CDR3 sequence reads: CSARDYQQGYGYTF. In DNA form, the CDR3 reads TGCAGTGCTAGAGATTATCAACAGGGCTATGGCTACACCTTC.

There are many counts of this clonotype. The chain couples TRBV7-3 to TRBJ2-3; D unclear. V was clipped by 2 bases and J by 0 bases, with 6 bases between them. Germline V gene lookup returns CDR1 SGHTA and CDR2 FQGTGA. This CDR3 region has 14 residues. The CDR3 spells CASSLGLSTDTQYF. In nucleotides, the CDR3 is TGTGCCAGCAGCTTAGGCCTGAGCACAGATACGCAGTATTTT.

As DNA, the CDR3 is TGTGCCAGCGCAATAGCGGGGGCTTGGAATGAGCAGTTCTTC. Amino acid sequence: CASAIAGAWNEQFF. This chain links TRBV6-1 with TRBJ2-1; 9 nucleotides align to TRBD2. This CDR3 region has 14 residues. Germline assignment: CDR1 MNHNS and CDR2 SASEGT. Germline trimming cut 8 bases from V and 7 bases from J; bases unmatched to any gene: 9.

This clonotype was counted many times. The rearrangement links TRBV29-1 to TRBJ2-5; TRBD1 matches 7 bases. CDR1 is SQVTM and CDR2 is ANQGSEA in the germline V gene. J was trimmed by 1 base and V by 4 bases; bases with no gene match: 6. The CDR3 has 14 amino acids. The chain's CDR3 is CSVGHRGSQETQYF. DNA of the CDR3: TGCAGCGTTGGCCACAGGGGTTCCCAAGAGACCCAGTACTTC. The variable domain in full, with the rest retrieved from reference TRBV29-1 and TRBJ2-5, is SAVISQKPSRDICQRGTSLTIQCQVDSQVTMMFWYRQQPGQSLTLIATANQGSEATYESGFVIDKFPISRPNLTFSTLTVSNMSPEDSSIYLCSVGHRGSQETQYFGPGTRLLVL.

V gene TRBV9 combines with J gene TRBJ2-2, with D perhaps TRBD2 (6 bases). V was trimmed by 1 base and J by 4 bases, leaving 14 bases between them. The CDR3 spans 16 residues. The germline V gene encodes CDR1 SGDLS and CDR2 YYNGEE. CDR3 protein: CASSVPAGPGTGELFF. The CDR3 DNA follows: TGTGCCAGCAGCGTACCCGCGGGGCCGGGCACCGGGGAGCTGTTTTTT.

The chain couples TRBV4-1 to TRBJ2-5; D uncertain. Trimming pared 1 base from V and 2 bases from J, leaving 8 bases between. This CDR3 has 14 amino acids. The V gene's germline CDR1 is MGHRA and CDR2 YSYEKL. The CDR3 protein is CASSQAADQETQYF. The DNA for the CDR3 is TGCGCCAGCAGCCAAGCGGCGGATCAAGAGACCCAGTACTTC.

The chain has TRBV28 and TRBJ2-1; tentatively, D is TRBD2 (6 bases). The CDR3 contains 13 residues. The germline V gene encodes CDR1 MDHEN and CDR2 SYDVKM. V lost 6 bases and J 5 bases, leaving 11 bases between the germline ends. The CDR3 DNA sequence: TGTGCCAGCAGGGGCGGGACCGACAATGAGCAGTTCTTC. Protein sequence: CASRGGTDNEQFF.

This clonotype appeared a few times. The chain couples TRBV5-1 to TRBJ2-7, with 9 bases lining up with TRBD1. The V gene end was trimmed by 4 bases and the J gene end by 0 bases; junction bases not matched to a gene: 8. This CDR3 spans 16 amino acids. Germline loops: CDR1 SGHRS, CDR2 YFSETQ. The CDR3 here is CASSRDRAKSSYEQYF. The CDR3 nucleotides read TGCGCCAGCAGCCGGGACAGGGCAAAGAGCTCCTACGAGCAGTACTTC.

The chain is built from TRBV10-2 and TRBJ2-5, with D perhaps TRBD2 (7 bases). Germline V gene data show CDR1 as WSHSY and CDR2 as SAAADI. Trimming took 6 bases from V and 4 from J, leaving 18 bases between them. The CDR3 is 15 amino acids. CDR3 protein: CASSRRGGSRETQYF. CDR3 DNA sequence: TGCGCCAGCAGCAGAAGGGGGGGGAGCCGAGAGACCCAGTACTTC.

The rearrangement links TRBV6-5 to TRBJ2-3, with 10 nucleotides matching TRBD2. V lost 0 bases, J lost 3 bases, and 6 bases stayed unmatched. This CDR3 has 17 amino acids. In germline, CDR1 is MNHEY, CDR2 SVGAGI. The CDR3 loop is CASSYSEVAGGTDTQYF. CDR3 nucleotide sequence: TGTGCCAGCAGTTACTCGGAGGTAGCGGGGGGAACAGATACGCAGTATTTT.

To note about this clonotype: A read error is possible here, since a much larger clone lies one base away. V is TRBV7-2 and J is TRBJ2-3; D is perhaps TRBD2 (5 bases). CDR3 length: 12 residues. The V gene's germline CDR1 is SGHTA and CDR2 FQGNSA. For the CDR3, the DNA is TGTGCCGGCAGCTTAGCGAGGAATACGCAGTATTTT. Translating it yields CAGSLARNTQYF.

The CDR3 DNA follows: TGCGCCAGCAGCCCAGGACGGGTTGGGAATGAGCAGTTCTTC. Residues: CASSPGRVGNEQFF. The chain joins TRBV5-1 to TRBJ2-1; D gene unclear. V lost 4 bases and J lost 7, with 15 bases in between. CDR1 is SGHRS, CDR2 YFSETQ, per germline. The CDR3 runs to 14 residues.